Listed below are T cell receptor beta chains from one sample, sequenced in a study of shared clonotypes between healthy human individuals. The table came from immunoSEQ multiplex PCR; TCRdb's copy has only in-frame clones and leaves some out. This sample has 2 million to 2.5 million clones; approximately 96% occur once, and the top ten carry around 0.13%. The sample consisted of naive CD4+ T cells sorted from blood. The origin of the receptors is a man younger than 35 in good health. Both conserved end residues are part of each CDR3. The order of the fields is CDR3 length, J gene, V gene, clone size, D gene, CDR3 DNA, CDR3 protein. D genes are given only for firm matches. A clone size is listed for some rows: how often the clone was seen (once, few, many), or a class if it is expanded.

len: 15; j_gene: TRBJ2-2; v_gene: TRBV13; abundance: -; d_gene: -; CDR3nt: TGTGCCAGCAGCAAGCAGGGCCCAGCGGCGGGGGAGCTGTTTTTT; CDR3aa: CASSKQGPAAGELFF
len: 14; j_gene: TRBJ1-3; v_gene: TRBV4-1; abundance: few; d_gene: -; CDR3nt: TGCGCCAGCAGCCAAGATAGTACATCCAACACCATATATTTT; CDR3aa: CASSQDSTSNTIYF
len: 12; j_gene: TRBJ2-1; v_gene: TRBV30; abundance: -; d_gene: -; CDR3nt: TGTGCCTGCGAGAGGGCTCCAAATGAGCAGTTCTTC; CDR3aa: CACERAPNEQFF
len: 12; j_gene: TRBJ1-2; v_gene: TRBV6-1; abundance: -; d_gene: -; CDR3nt: TGTGCCACCCGGGGGGACCGATATGGCTACACCTTC; CDR3aa: CATRGDRYGYTF
len: 14; j_gene: TRBJ2-7; v_gene: TRBV18; abundance: -; d_gene: -; CDR3nt: TGTGCCAGCTCACCGGGAAGACAAGCCTACGAGCAGTACTTC; CDR3aa: CASSPGRQAYEQYF
len: 14; j_gene: TRBJ1-2; v_gene: TRBV5-4; abundance: -; d_gene: -; CDR3nt: TGTGCCAGCAGCTTGGATGAGGGATCCTATGGCTACACCTTC; CDR3aa: CASSLDEGSYGYTF
len: 13; j_gene: TRBJ2-1; v_gene: TRBV30; abundance: -; d_gene: -; CDR3nt: TGTGCCTGGCGGGATTCCCTCTACAATGAGCAGTTCTTC; CDR3aa: CAWRDSLYNEQFF
len: 15; j_gene: TRBJ2-3; v_gene: TRBV7-6; abundance: -; d_gene: TRBD2; CDR3nt: TGTGCCAGCAGCCCCCCTAGCGGGAGGACAGATACGCAGTATTTT; CDR3aa: CASSPPSGRTDTQYF
len: 15; j_gene: TRBJ2-5; v_gene: TRBV28; abundance: -; d_gene: -; CDR3nt: TGTGCCAGCGCACCAATGTGGGACTTGGAAGAGACCCAGTACTTC; CDR3aa: CASAPMWDLEETQYF
len: 12; j_gene: TRBJ2-7; v_gene: TRBV6-5; abundance: -; d_gene: -; CDR3nt: TGTGCCAGCAGTTACAACGGCTACGAGCAGTACTTC; CDR3aa: CASSYNGYEQYF
len: 14; j_gene: TRBJ1-1; v_gene: TRBV4-3; abundance: once; d_gene: -; CDR3nt: TGCGCCAGCAGCCAAGATCGGGGGGGGCGGCAAGCTTTCTTT; CDR3aa: CASSQDRGGRQAFF
len: 19; j_gene: TRBJ1-4; v_gene: TRBV7-7; abundance: -; d_gene: TRBD1; CDR3nt: TGTGCTAGCAGCCAAAACGATCCTCCGAACAGGGGGCAGGAAGAAAAACTGTTTTTT; CDR3aa: CASSQNDPPNRGQEEKLFF
len: 14; j_gene: TRBJ1-5; v_gene: TRBV7-2; abundance: -; d_gene: TRBD1; CDR3nt: TGTGCCAGCAGCTTTGCGACAGGGGGTCAGCCCCAGCATTTT; CDR3aa: CASSFATGGQPQHF
len: 11; j_gene: TRBJ2-5; v_gene: TRBV29-1; abundance: -; d_gene: TRBD2; CDR3nt: TGCAACGCGGGAGTGGGAGAGACCCAGTACTTC; CDR3aa: CNAGVGETQYF
len: 13; j_gene: TRBJ1-1; v_gene: TRBV27; abundance: -; d_gene: -; CDR3nt: TGTGCCAGCAGTTTCACCGTGAACACTGAAGCTTTCTTT; CDR3aa: CASSFTVNTEAFF
len: 11; j_gene: TRBJ1-4; v_gene: TRBV20-1; abundance: -; d_gene: -; CDR3nt: TGCAGTGCTACAGCAGGGACAAAACTGTTTTTT; CDR3aa: CSATAGTKLFF
len: 15; j_gene: TRBJ2-5; v_gene: TRBV28; abundance: once; d_gene: -; CDR3nt: TGTGCCAGCAGTTTATCCGGGGCAGGGATGGAGACCCAGTACTTC; CDR3aa: CASSLSGAGMETQYF
len: 19; j_gene: TRBJ2-7; v_gene: TRBV6-1; abundance: once; d_gene: -; CDR3nt: TGTGCCAGCAGTGAAACACCTTTCCCCGGGACACCAAGATCATACGAGCAGTACTTC; CDR3aa: CASSETPFPGTPRSYEQYF
len: 17; j_gene: TRBJ2-1; v_gene: TRBV27; abundance: -; d_gene: TRBD2; CDR3nt: TGTGCCAGCAGTCTACGACTAGCGGGGGCCATCTACAATGAGCAGTTCTTC; CDR3aa: CASSLRLAGAIYNEQFF
len: 12; j_gene: TRBJ2-1; v_gene: TRBV10-3; abundance: once; d_gene: TRBD2; CDR3nt: TGTGCCATCAGTGAGGGACTAGATGAGCAGTTCTTC; CDR3aa: CAISEGLDEQFF
len: 17; j_gene: TRBJ1-4; v_gene: TRBV25-1; abundance: -; d_gene: TRBD1; CDR3nt: TGTGCCAGCAGTGAATTGGGGACAGGGACAACTAATGAAAAACTGTTTTTT; CDR3aa: CASSELGTGTTNEKLFF
len: 11; j_gene: TRBJ1-4; v_gene: TRBV30; abundance: once; d_gene: -; CDR3nt: TGTGCCTGGAGTGCAGGGGAAAAACTGTTTTTT; CDR3aa: CAWSAGEKLFF
len: 14; j_gene: TRBJ2-2; v_gene: TRBV5-4; abundance: -; d_gene: -; CDR3nt: TGTGCCAGCAGCTTTGAAGGGACCCCCGGGGAGCTGTTTTTT; CDR3aa: CASSFEGTPGELFF